This T cell receptor beta chain was captured in a study of CD8+ T cells in alopecia areata. The CDR3 totals 14 residues. The germline V gene has CDR1 PRHDT and CDR2 FYEKMQ (reference sequence). J gave up 10 bases and V 5 bases, and 10 bases lay outside the gene matches. Regarding treatment: oral pan-JAK inhibitor, 5-10 mg twice daily. Extraction and reverse transcription of RNA yielded cDNA as the sequencing template. The protocol was immunoSEQ multiplex PCR, while the TCRdb copy is restricted to in-frame clones and leaves out a portion. This table holds around 140,000 clones, roughly 52% found once. This TCR derives from a human donor with alopecia areata. The sequencing here drew on CD8+ T cells sorted from blood, taken at week 4, from a patient treated with tofacitinib. The genes are TRBV13 and TRBJ2-1; 8 bases agree with TRBD2. The CDR3 DNA sequence: TGTGCCAGCAGCCCGGGGACTAGTCACACCGAGCAGTTCTTC. Its translation: CASSPGTSHTEQFF.